This TCR beta chain was obtained from a study of PD-L1 blockade in urothelial cancer. Overall study: The patients first took atezolizumab around 2014, receiving 1,200 mg intravenously every 3 weeks. At 6 weeks and at 3 weeks (second dose) after treatment start, blood was analyzed.

As to time point: peripheral blood 6 weeks after treatment start. This clone was counted a single time. The ends were cut back, 2 bases at V and 2 bases at J, with 10 bases in the middle. The CDR3 is 15 residues long. Per the germline V gene, CDR1 is SGHRS and CDR2 is YFSETQ. The repertoire was sequenced with immunoSEQ multiplex PCR; TCRdb's copy has only in-frame clones and lacks some. The sample consists of around 80,000 clones, 80% to 95% of them appearing once. The TCR originated in a woman aged 80 or over with urothelial cancer. The sample in question was PBMCs, obtained around atezolizumab (anti-PD-L1) treatment. The chain uses TRBV5-1 and TRBJ2-2, with a possible D match to TRBD1 (6 bases). The DNA for the CDR3 is TGCGCCAGCAGCTTAGGGACACCCAACACCGGGGAGCTGTTTTTT. Protein: CASSLGTPNTGELFF.